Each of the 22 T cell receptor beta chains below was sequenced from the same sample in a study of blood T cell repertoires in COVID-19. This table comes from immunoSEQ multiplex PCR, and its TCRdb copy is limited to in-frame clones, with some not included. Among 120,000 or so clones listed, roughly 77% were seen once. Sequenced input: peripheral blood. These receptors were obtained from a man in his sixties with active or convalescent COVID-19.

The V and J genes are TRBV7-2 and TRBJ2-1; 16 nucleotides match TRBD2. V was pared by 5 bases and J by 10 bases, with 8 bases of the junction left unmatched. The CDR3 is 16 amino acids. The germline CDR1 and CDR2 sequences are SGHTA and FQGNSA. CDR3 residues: CASSLGTSGRAWEQFF. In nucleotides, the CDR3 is TGTGCCAGCAGCCTTGGGACTAGCGGGAGGGCATGGGAGCAGTTCTTC.

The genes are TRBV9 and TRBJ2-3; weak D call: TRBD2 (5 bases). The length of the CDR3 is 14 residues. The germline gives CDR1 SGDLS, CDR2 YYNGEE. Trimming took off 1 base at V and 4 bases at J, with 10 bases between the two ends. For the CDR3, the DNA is TGTGCCAGCAGCGTACGGCCGGGGTCAGATACGCAGTATTTT. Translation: CASSVRPGSDTQYF.

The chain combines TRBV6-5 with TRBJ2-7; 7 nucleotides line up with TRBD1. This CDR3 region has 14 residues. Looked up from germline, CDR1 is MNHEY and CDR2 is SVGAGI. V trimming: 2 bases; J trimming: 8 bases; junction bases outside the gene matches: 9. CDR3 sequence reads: CASSYGDRATQQYF. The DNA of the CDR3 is TGTGCCAGCAGTTACGGCGACAGGGCCACGCAGCAGTACTTC.

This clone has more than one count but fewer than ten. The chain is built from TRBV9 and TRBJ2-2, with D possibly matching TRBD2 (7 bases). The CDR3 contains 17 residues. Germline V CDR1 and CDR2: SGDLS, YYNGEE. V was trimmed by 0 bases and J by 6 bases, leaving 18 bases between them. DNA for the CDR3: TGTGCCAGCAGCGTAGCCGGGGGGCCAGGGGCTCCCGGGGAGCTGTTTTTT. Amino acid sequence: CASSVAGGPGAPGELFF.

In nucleotides, the CDR3 is TGTGCCAGCAGCGTCAGACAGGGATATAATGAAAAACTGTTTTTT. Amino acid sequence: CASSVRQGYNEKLFF. J is TRBJ1-4 and V is TRBV9, with 7 bases that match TRBD1. The CDR3 covers 15 residues. In germline, CDR1 is SGDLS, CDR2 YYNGEE. V lost 2 bases to trimming and J lost 4 bases; unmatched junction nucleotides: 5. Full variable domain (outside the CDR3, taken from reference TRBV9 and TRBJ1-4): DSGVTQTPKHLITATGQRVTLRCSPRSGDLSVYWYQQSLDQGLQFLIQYYNGEERAKGNILERFSAQQFPDLHSELNLSSLELGDSALYFCASSVRQGYNEKLFFGSGTQLSVL.

The CDR3 protein is CASSVRGSGELFF. The CDR3 nucleotides read TGTGCCAGCAGCGTCAGGGGGAGCGGGGAGCTGTTTTTT. V and J are TRBV5-4 and TRBJ2-2, with TRBD1 matching 7 bases. The CDR3 is 13 amino acids. V dropped 4 bases and J dropped 7; count of bases not matched to a gene: 4. Germline CDR1 and CDR2: SGHNT and YYREEE (reference sequence).

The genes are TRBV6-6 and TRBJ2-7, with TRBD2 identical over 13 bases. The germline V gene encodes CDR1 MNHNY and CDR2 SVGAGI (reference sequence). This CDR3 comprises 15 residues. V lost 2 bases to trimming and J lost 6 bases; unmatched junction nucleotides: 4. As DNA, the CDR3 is TGTGCCAGCAGTTACCCCACTAGCGGGAGGGTCGAGCAGTACTTC. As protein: CASSYPTSGRVEQYF.

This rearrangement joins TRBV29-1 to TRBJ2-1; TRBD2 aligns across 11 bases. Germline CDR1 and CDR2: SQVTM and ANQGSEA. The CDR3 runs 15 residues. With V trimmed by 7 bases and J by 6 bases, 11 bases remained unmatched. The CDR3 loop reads CSAAARLAGFNEQFF. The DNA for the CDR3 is TGCAGCGCCGCCGCGAGACTAGCGGGATTCAATGAGCAGTTCTTC.

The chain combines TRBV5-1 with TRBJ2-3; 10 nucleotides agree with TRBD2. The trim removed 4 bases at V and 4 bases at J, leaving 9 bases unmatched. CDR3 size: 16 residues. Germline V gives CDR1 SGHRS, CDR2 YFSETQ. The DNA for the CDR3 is TGCGCCAGCAGCGGGGTAGCGGGAGGTATCGCAGATACGCAGTATTTT. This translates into CASSGVAGGIADTQYF.

The CDR3 loop is CATSLYPEETQYF. CDR3 nucleotide sequence: TGTGCCACCAGTCTATACCCTGAAGAGACCCAGTACTTC. The chain joins TRBV24-1 to TRBJ2-5; D is undetermined. The CDR3 consists of 13 residues. V lost 6 bases and J 3 bases, leaving 10 bases between the germline ends. Germline V gives CDR1 KGHDR, CDR2 SFDVKD.

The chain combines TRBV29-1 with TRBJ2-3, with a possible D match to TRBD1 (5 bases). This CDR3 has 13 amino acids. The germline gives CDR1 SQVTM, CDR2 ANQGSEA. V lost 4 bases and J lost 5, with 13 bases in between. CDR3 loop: CSVAAVQGDTQYF. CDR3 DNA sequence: TGCAGCGTTGCGGCCGTGCAGGGAGATACGCAGTATTTT.

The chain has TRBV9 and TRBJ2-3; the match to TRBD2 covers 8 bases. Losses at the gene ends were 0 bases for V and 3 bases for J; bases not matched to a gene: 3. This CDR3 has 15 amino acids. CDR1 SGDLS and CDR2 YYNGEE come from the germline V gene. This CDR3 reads CASSVEGTRTDTQYF. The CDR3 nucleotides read TGTGCCAGCAGCGTAGAGGGGACTAGAACAGATACGCAGTATTTT.

CDR3 amino acids: CASSLVANTGELFF. CDR3 DNA: TGTGCCAGCAGTTTAGTCGCGAACACCGGGGAGCTGTTTTTT. The chain links TRBV27 to TRBJ2-2; D gene ambiguous. This CDR3 region has 14 residues. The germline V gene has CDR1 MNHEY and CDR2 SMNVEV (reference sequence). V dropped 2 bases and J dropped 0 bases, with 4 bases sitting between them.

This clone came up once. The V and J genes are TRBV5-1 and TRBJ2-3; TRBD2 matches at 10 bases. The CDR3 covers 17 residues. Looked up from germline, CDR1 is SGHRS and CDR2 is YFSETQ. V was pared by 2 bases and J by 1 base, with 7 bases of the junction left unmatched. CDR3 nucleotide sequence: TGCGCCAGCAGCTTCGGGACTAGCGCTTTGGGCACAGATACGCAGTATTTT. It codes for CASSFGTSALGTDTQYF.

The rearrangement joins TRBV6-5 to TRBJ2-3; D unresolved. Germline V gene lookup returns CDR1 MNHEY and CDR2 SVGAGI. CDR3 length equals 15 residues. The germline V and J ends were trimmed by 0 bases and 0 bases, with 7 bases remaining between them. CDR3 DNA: TGTGCCAGCAGTTACTCTACAGCTAGCACAGATACGCAGTATTTT. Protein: CASSYSTASTDTQYF.

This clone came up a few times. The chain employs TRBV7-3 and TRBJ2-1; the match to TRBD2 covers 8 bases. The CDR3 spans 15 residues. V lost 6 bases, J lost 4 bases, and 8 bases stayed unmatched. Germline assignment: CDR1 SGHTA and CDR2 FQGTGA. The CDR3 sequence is CASSLGLVVYNEQFF. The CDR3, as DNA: TGTGCCAGCAGTTTGGGACTAGTGGTTTACAATGAGCAGTTCTTC.

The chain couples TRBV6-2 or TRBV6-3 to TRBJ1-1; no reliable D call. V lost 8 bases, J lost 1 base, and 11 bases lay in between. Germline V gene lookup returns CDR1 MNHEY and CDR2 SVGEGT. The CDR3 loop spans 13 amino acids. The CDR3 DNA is TGTGCCAGCCGCCCGGCCTCGAACACTGAAGCTTTCTTT. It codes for CASRPASNTEAFF.

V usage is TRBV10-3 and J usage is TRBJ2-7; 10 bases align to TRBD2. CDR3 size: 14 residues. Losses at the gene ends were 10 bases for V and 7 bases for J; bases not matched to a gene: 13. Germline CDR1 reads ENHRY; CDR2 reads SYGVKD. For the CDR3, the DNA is TGTGCCACCGGGGCCCTAGCGGGAGCCGGGGAGCAGTACTTC. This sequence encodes CATGALAGAGEQYF.

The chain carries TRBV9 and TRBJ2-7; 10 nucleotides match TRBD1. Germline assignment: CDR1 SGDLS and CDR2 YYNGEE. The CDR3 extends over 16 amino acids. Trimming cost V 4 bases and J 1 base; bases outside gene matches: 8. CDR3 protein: CASSPGGQGFSYEQYF. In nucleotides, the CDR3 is TGTGCCAGCAGCCCCGGGGGACAGGGGTTTTCCTACGAGCAGTACTTC.

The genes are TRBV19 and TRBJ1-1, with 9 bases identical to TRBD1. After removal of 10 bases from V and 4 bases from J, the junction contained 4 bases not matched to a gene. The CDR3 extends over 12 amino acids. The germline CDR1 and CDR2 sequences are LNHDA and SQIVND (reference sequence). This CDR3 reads CATWDRATEAFF. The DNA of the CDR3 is TGTGCCACGTGGGACAGGGCCACTGAAGCTTTCTTT. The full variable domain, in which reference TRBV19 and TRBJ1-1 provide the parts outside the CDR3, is DGGITQSPKYLFRKEGQNVTLSCEQNLNHDAMYWYRQDPGQGLRLIYYSQIVNDFQKGDIAEGYSVSREKKESFPLTVTSAQKNPTAFYLCATWDRATEAFFGQGTRLTVV.

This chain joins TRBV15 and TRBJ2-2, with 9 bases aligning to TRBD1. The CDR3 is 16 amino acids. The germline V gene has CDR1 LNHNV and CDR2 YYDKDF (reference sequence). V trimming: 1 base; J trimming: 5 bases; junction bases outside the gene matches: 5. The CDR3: CATSRGDRVWTGELFF. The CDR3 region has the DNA TGTGCCACCAGCAGAGGGGACAGGGTCTGGACCGGGGAGCTGTTTTTT. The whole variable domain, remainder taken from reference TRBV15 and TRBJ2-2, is DAMVIQNPRYQVTQFGKPVTLSCSQTLNHNVMYWYQQKSSQAPKLLFHYYDKDFNNEADTPDNFQSRRPNTSFCFLDIRSPGLGDTAMYLCATSRGDRVWTGELFFGEGSRLTVL.

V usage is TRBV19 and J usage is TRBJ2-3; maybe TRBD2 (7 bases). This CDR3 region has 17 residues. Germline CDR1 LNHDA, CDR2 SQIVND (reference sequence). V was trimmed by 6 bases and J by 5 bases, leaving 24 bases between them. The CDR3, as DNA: TGTGCCAGTAGGCCCCGGGGGGCGCGAACCCTCCAAGATACGCAGTATTTT. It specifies CASRPRGARTLQDTQYF.